This T cell receptor (beta chain) came from a study of shared clonotypes between healthy human individuals. The study's findings and limits: A handful of donors showed sharing of approximately 5% of naive CD4 clonotypes.

TCRdb's table, derived via immunoSEQ multiplex PCR, lists solely in-frame clones and lacks some. The sample gives some 2,000,000 clones, 95% of which show up once; 0.13% is in the top ten. Concerning this clone itself: Its antigen is unknown.

V dropped 6 bases and J dropped 1 base, with 12 bases sitting between them. Germline lookup yields CDR1 SNHLY and CDR2 FYNNEI. This CDR3 spans 14 amino acids. The specimen was naive CD4+ T cells sorted from blood. Subset defined: CD45RA+ positively selected. This receptor was obtained from a man between 18 and 29 years old in good health. The chain uses TRBV2 and TRBJ1-1; a possible D gene is TRBD1 (6 bases). The CDR3 sequence: CASRSTGANTEAFF. CDR3 bases: TGTGCCAGCAGATCAACGGGGGCGAACACTGAAGCTTTCTTT.